This T cell receptor (beta chain) is drawn from a study of blood T cell repertoires in COVID-19. After removal of 6 bases from V and 3 bases from J, the junction contained 5 bases not matched to a gene. Germline CDR1 MNHEY, CDR2 SVGAGI. The CDR3 has 14 residues. Participants' reported clinical history set cohort assignment. In the original workflow: The assay estimated nucleated cells by amplifying reference gene primers. Clones were read by immunoSEQ multiplex PCR, and TCRdb kept only the in-frame ones, dropping some. V and J calls plus clone size are reproduced from that table; the DNA served to infer D and trimming. Among fewer than 200,000 clones, 65% to 90% were seen once, and the ten largest hold approximately 16%.

The clonotype was recovered from a man over 45 who had recovered from COVID-19. The chain couples TRBV6-5 to TRBJ1-2; 9 bases are a match to TRBD1. Sequencing was done on a sample of PBMCs or T cells enriched from blood (not recorded which). CDR3 in DNA: TGTGCCAGCAGATTAACAGGGGGCGACTATGGCTACACCTTC. This gives the protein CASRLTGGDYGYTF.